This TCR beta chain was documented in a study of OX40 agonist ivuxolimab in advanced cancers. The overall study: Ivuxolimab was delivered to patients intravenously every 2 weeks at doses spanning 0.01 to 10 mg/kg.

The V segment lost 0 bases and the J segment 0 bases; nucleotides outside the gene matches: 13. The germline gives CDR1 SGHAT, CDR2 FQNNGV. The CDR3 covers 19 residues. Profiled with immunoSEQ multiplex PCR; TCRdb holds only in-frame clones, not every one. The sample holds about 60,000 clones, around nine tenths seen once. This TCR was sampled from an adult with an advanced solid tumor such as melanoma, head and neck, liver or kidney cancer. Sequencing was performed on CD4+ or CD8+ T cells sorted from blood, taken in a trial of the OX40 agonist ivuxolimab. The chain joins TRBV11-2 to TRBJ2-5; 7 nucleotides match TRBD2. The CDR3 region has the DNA TGTGCCAGCAGCTTAGATAGCCGGCTAGCGGAACCGTACCAAGAGACCCAGTACTTC. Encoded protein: CASSLDSRLAEPYQETQYF. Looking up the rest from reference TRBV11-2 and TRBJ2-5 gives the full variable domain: EAGVAQSPRYKIIEKRQSVAFWCNPISGHATLYWYQQILGQGPKLLIQFQNNGVVDDSQLPKDRFSAERLKGVDSTLKIQPAKLEDSAVYLCASSLDSRLAEPYQETQYFGPGTRLLVL.